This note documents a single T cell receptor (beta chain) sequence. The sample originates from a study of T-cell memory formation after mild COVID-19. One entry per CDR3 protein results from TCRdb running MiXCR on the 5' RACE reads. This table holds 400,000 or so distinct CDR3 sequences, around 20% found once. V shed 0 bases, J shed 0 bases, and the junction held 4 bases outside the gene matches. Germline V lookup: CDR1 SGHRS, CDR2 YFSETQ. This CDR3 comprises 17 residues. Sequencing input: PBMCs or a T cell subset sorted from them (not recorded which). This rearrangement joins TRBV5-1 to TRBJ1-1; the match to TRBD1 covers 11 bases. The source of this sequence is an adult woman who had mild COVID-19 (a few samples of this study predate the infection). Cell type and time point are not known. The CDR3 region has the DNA TGCGCCAGCAGCTTGGGGACAGGGGGCGCTTTGAACACTGAAGCTTTCTTT. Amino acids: CASSLGTGGALNTEAFF.